One and the same sample provided the 20 T cell receptor beta chains below, sequenced in a study of molecular identifiers for immune sequencing clone quantification. TCRdb fed the PCR reads into MiXCR, producing one record per CDR3 protein. The sample has around 460,000 distinct CDR3 sequences; approximately 25% are singletons. The sequencing sample was made of naive CD8+ T cells from blood, with Jurkat cell RNA spiked in. Noted subset: FACS-sorted CD8+CD4-CCR7+CD45RA+ naive T cells. The receptor source for this set is a human donor in good health. Some libraries in this study had Jurkat cell RNA spiked in.

This clonotype has a handful of counts. The chain joins TRBV20-1 to TRBJ2-7, with TRBD2 matching over 12 bases. J was trimmed by 2 bases and V by 3 bases; bases with no gene match: 14. The germline V gene encodes CDR1 DFQATT and CDR2 SNEGSKA (reference sequence). The CDR3 is 18 residues long. The CDR3 loop is CSARGLAGVGRTPYEQYF. CDR3 nucleotides: TGCAGTGCTAGGGGACTAGCGGGTGTAGGGCGTACCCCCTACGAGCAGTACTTC.

As regards this clonotype: Mismatch with germline at one junction end may stem from a read error. The V gene is TRBV7-9, the J gene TRBJ2-5; D gene unclear. Per the germline V gene, CDR1 is SEHNR and CDR2 is FQNEAQ (reference sequence). This CDR3 spans 16 amino acids. In nucleotides, the CDR3 is TGTGCCAGCAGCTTAGTGGTTAGCCTTTCGTCAGAGGCCCAGTACTTC. This gives the protein CASSLVVSLSSEAQYF.

The chain joins TRBV9 to TRBJ2-3; TRBD1 matches 7 bases. The CDR3 totals 16 residues. V lost 0 bases to trimming and J lost 3 bases; unmatched junction nucleotides: 7. CDR1 is SGDLS, CDR2 YYNGEE, per germline. The CDR3 sequence: CASSVEGRGRTDTQYF. Here the CDR3 DNA reads TGTGCCAGCAGCGTAGAGGGCAGGGGGAGAACAGATACGCAGTATTTT.

This clonotype appeared a few times. This chain joins TRBV6-6 and TRBJ2-5; D uncertain. The length of the CDR3 is 14 residues. V dropped 0 bases and J dropped 3 bases, with 8 bases sitting between them. CDR1 and CDR2 (germline): MNHNY, SVGAGI (reference sequence). DNA of the CDR3: TGTGCCAGCAGTTACTCCGGTCTAGAAGAGACCCAGTACTTC. It translates to CASSYSGLEETQYF.

This clonotype was seen only a few times. In DNA, the CDR3 is TGTGCCAGCAGCTTAATTGAGATAGCGGGCATCACCGGGGAGCTGTTTTTT. Its protein product is CASSLIEIAGITGELFF. V usage is TRBV7-9 and J usage is TRBJ2-2; 7 positions agree with TRBD2. From germline, CDR1 is SEHNR and CDR2 FQNEAQ (reference sequence). With 2 bases clipped from V and 4 bases from J, the junction kept 10 bases outside the gene matches. The CDR3 is made up of 17 amino acids.

The chain combines TRBV19 with TRBJ1-5; D is ambiguous. Germline CDR1 is LNHDA and CDR2 is SQIVND (reference sequence). The CDR3 is made up of 15 amino acids. Trimming removed 5 bases from V and 3 bases from J, with 14 bases in between. DNA for the CDR3: TGTGCCAGTAGTTTCTTGGTTGCCGTCAATCAGCCCCAGCATTTT. Its translation: CASSFLVAVNQPQHF. Filled out from reference TRBV19 and TRBJ1-5, the complete variable domain reads DGGITQSPKYLFRKEGQNVTLSCEQNLNHDAMYWYRQDPGQGLRLIYYSQIVNDFQKGDIAEGYSVSREKKESFPLTVTSAQKNPTAFYLCASSFLVAVNQPQHFGDGTRLSIL.

Many counts were recorded for this clonotype. This chain uses TRBV5-1 with TRBJ2-6, with D uncertain. The V gene's germline CDR1 is SGHRS and CDR2 YFSETQ. The CDR3 runs to 15 residues. Trimming took off 2 bases at V and 0 bases at J, with 6 bases between the two ends. The CDR3 is CASSLVHSGANVLTF. CDR3 in DNA: TGCGCCAGCAGCTTAGTTCACTCTGGGGCCAACGTCCTGACTTTC.

Concerning this clonotype: A much larger clonotype is one base distant, so this may be a read error. The chain recombines TRBV4-1 with TRBJ2-5; perhaps D is TRBD1 or TRBD2 (7 bases each). The CDR3 has 16 amino acids. CDR1 and CDR2 (germline): MGHRA, YSYEKL. The CDR3 coding sequence is TGCGCCAGCAGCCAAGATTTGACAGGGAGGGGAGAGACCCCGTACTTC. This translates into CASSQDLTGRGETPYF.

In regard to this clonotype: With a much larger clone just one base away, this may be a read error. V usage is TRBV27 and J usage is TRBJ2-3, with D perhaps TRBD1 (5 bases). Trimming shortened V by 4 bases and J by 2 bases, and 10 bases separated the two germline ends. This CDR3 region has 14 residues. Germline V CDR1 and CDR2: MNHEY, SMNVEV (reference sequence). The CDR3 DNA sequence: TGTGCCAGCAGTTCTCTCAGGGTCACAGATACGCAGTATTTT. This translates into CASSSLRVTDTQYF.

This clonotype was seen once. A read error may be the cause here, since a much bigger clone is one base away. The J gene is TRBJ2-7, the V gene TRBV4-2; TRBD2 matches 13 bases. The CDR3 extends over 17 amino acids. Germline CDR1 and CDR2: LGHNA and YNFKEQ. The CDR3 loop is CASSQGLAGGLIYAQYF. CDR3 in DNA: TGTGCCAGCAGCCAAGGACTAGCGGGAGGCCTGATCTACGCGCAGTACTTC.

The chain recombines TRBV7-4 with TRBJ2-2; D is undetermined. Trimming left V 5 bases short and J 0 bases short, with 7 bases between. The CDR3 is 14 amino acids. CDR1 SGHVT and CDR2 SQSDAQ come from the germline V gene. This chain's CDR3 is CASSLDPNTGELFF. For the CDR3, the DNA is TGTGCCAGCAGCCTAGACCCGAACACCGGGGAGCTGTTTTTT. Filled out from reference TRBV7-4 and TRBJ2-2, the complete variable domain reads GAGVSQSPRYKVAKRGRDVALRCDSISGHVTLYWYRQTLGQGSEVLTYSQSDAQRDKSGRPSGRFSAERPERSVSTLKIQRTEQGDSAVYLCASSLDPNTGELFFGEGSRLTVL.

Regarding this clonotype: A clone one base away is much larger, so this may be a read error. CDR3 nucleotides: TGCGCCAGCAGCTTCCCCTCGAGCGGGAGTGATACGCAGTATTTT. It is translated as CASSFPSSGSDTQYF. This chain uses TRBV5-1 with TRBJ2-3; 8 nucleotides line up with TRBD2. Looked up from germline, CDR1 is SGHRS and CDR2 is YFSETQ. With 2 bases clipped from V and 6 bases from J, the junction kept 8 bases outside the gene matches. The CDR3 extends over 15 amino acids. Based on the CDR3 plus reference TRBV5-1 and TRBJ2-3, the full variable domain is KAGVTQTPRYLIKTRGQQVTLSCSPISGHRSVSWYQQTPGQGLQFLFEYFSETQRNKGNFPGRFSGRQFSNSRSEMNVSTLELGDSALYLCASSFPSSGSDTQYFGPGTRLTVL.

This clonotype was seen at least ten times. The chain joins TRBV5-4 to TRBJ2-1, with D hard to call. Germline CDR1 reads SGHNT; CDR2 reads YYREEE (reference sequence). There are 15 residues in the CDR3. Trimming removed 5 bases from V and 0 bases from J, with 12 bases in between. The CDR3 nucleotides are TGTGCCAGCAGTCCCACCTTAAGCTCCTACAATGAGCAGTTCTTC. Translating gives CASSPTLSSYNEQFF.

The CDR3 DNA is TGTGCCAGCAGACCAGGAGACTGGGAGGCAGCTTTCTTT. It translates to CASRPGDWEAAFF. This rearrangement joins TRBV6-5 to TRBJ1-1; D ambiguous. The CDR3 is made up of 13 amino acids. Germline CDR1 is MNHEY and CDR2 is SVGAGI. V shed 6 bases and J shed 10 bases, with 18 bases lying between them.

The genes are TRBV7-2 and TRBJ2-3, with TRBD2 matching over 8 bases. Germline V gene lookup returns CDR1 SGHTA and CDR2 FQGNSA. CDR3 size: 18 residues. With 3 bases clipped from V and 1 base from J, the junction kept 12 bases outside the gene matches. CDR3 in DNA: TGTGCCAGCAGCTTTTCTACGTCCCCGGGGGGGGGCACAGATACGCAGTATTTT. It codes for CASSFSTSPGGGTDTQYF. The variable domain in full, completed from reference TRBV7-2 and TRBJ2-3, reads GAGVSQSPSNKVTEKGKDVELRCDPISGHTALYWYRQSLGQGLEFLIYFQGNSAPDKSGLPSDRFSAERTGGSVSTLTIQRTQQEDSAVYLCASSFSTSPGGGTDTQYFGPGTRLTVL.

V is TRBV13 and J is TRBJ2-7; the D is unclear. The CDR3 covers 12 residues. Germline-derived CDR1 and CDR2 are PRHDT and FYEKMQ (reference sequence). The V gene lost 2 bases and the J gene lost 5 bases, with 7 bases spanning the gap. CDR3 region: CASSLTRNEQYF. CDR3 nucleotide sequence: TGTGCCAGCAGCTTAACCAGGAACGAGCAGTACTTC.

Concerning this clonotype: A much larger clone lies one base from this, so it may be a read error. The rearrangement links TRBV7-2 to TRBJ2-3; D ambiguous. Trimming shortened V by 5 bases and J by 3 bases, and 15 bases separated the two germline ends. The germline V gene encodes CDR1 SGHTA and CDR2 FQGNSA. The CDR3 runs to 15 residues. The CDR3 reads CASSPLDALTDTQYF. CDR3 nucleotides: TGTGCCAGCAGCCCTTTGGACGCCCTTACAGATACGCAGTATTTT.

A few counts support this clonotype. V and J are TRBV12-3 or TRBV12-4 and TRBJ2-5, with 13 bases that match TRBD2. The CDR3 consists of 17 residues. V shed 3 bases and J 0 bases; nucleotides not matched to a gene: 4. CDR3 protein: CASSFGTSGMYQETQYF. CDR3 DNA: TGTGCCAGCAGTTTTGGGACTAGCGGGATGTACCAAGAGACCCAGTACTTC.

Regarding this clonotype: This may arise from a read error, as a much more abundant clone is one base away. This chain joins TRBV5-6 and TRBJ2-3; weak D call: TRBD2 (6 bases). The CDR3 loop spans 15 amino acids. CDR1 and CDR2 from the germline V gene are SGHDT and YYEEEE. Trimming shortened V by 4 bases and J by 3 bases, and 15 bases separated the two germline ends. The CDR3 spells CASSRWTGTTDTQYF. The CDR3 coding sequence is TGTGCCAGCAGCAGATGGACGGGGACTACAGATACGCAGTATTTT.

This clonotype was detected a few times. The V call is TRBV9, the J call TRBJ2-1; 9 bases fit TRBD2. CDR1 is SGDLS, CDR2 YYNGEE, per germline. Unmatched junction bases numbered 8, after V lost 1 base and J lost 3 bases. CDR3 length equals 17 residues. CDR3 amino acids: CASSVKSSGIYYNEQFF. CDR3 in DNA: TGTGCCAGCAGCGTAAAGTCTAGCGGGATTTACTACAATGAGCAGTTCTTC.